The T cell receptor beta chain described here comes from a study of cytomegalovirus exposure and HLA in healthy donors. The overall study: Among the approximately 370 donors who were genotyped, around 77% fell in the genetic ancestry cluster that is associated with self-reported Caucasian donors.

Germline V lookup: CDR1 SGHNT, CDR2 YYREEE (reference sequence). V dropped 0 bases and J dropped 0; count of bases not matched to a gene: 2. The CDR3 runs 15 residues. Both 60 Vbeta primers and 13 Jbeta primers went into the PCR. Produced via immunoSEQ multiplex PCR; TCRdb's table is partial and in-frame only. The data contain around 94,000 clones, roughly three quarters of them singletons. The sequence was collected from a male donor in good health and CMV-seropositive. The chain employs TRBV5-4 and TRBJ2-7; 8 bases line up with TRBD1. Sequencing used PBMCs. The CDR3 loop reads CASSLGQGSSYEQYF. The CDR3 DNA reads as TGTGCCAGCAGCTTGGGACAGGGGAGCTCCTACGAGCAGTACTTC. Looking up the rest from reference TRBV5-4 and TRBJ2-7 gives the full variable domain: ETGVTQSPTHLIKTRGQQVTLRCSSQSGHNTVSWYQQALGQGPQFIFQYYREEENGRGNFPPRFSGLQFPNYSSELNVNALELDDSALYLCASSLGQGSSYEQYFGPGTRLTVT.